In its sample, the clone carrying this T cell receptor beta chain was seen once. Its specificity is not known. V was pared by 3 bases and J by 9 bases, with 16 bases between. This CDR3 comprises 13 residues. CDR1 and CDR2 from the germline V gene are SGHDT and YYEEEE. Replicate sorted-subset PCRs were loaded with around 200 ng DNA, 29,000 or so T cell genomes. TCRdb's copy holds only in-frame clones and misses some; the assay was immunoSEQ multiplex PCR. The table lists roughly 2.2 million clones, over 85% of them singletons, with 0.39% in the top ten. This entry comes from a study of shared clonotypes between healthy human individuals. About the research overall: The study used three CD4 naive, three CD4 memory, two CD8 naive and one CD8 memory plate per donor.

Findings and caveats of the study: For naive CD4 cells, roughly 5.5% of clonotypes were shared across a few donors. Compared with clonotypes that all four donors shared, non-shared clonotypes had lower generation probabilities.

This clonotype was obtained from a young man in good health. Some clones in this sample may be carry-over from other donors' samples. The chain couples TRBV5-6 to TRBJ2-7, with D perhaps being TRBD1 or TRBD2 (5 bases each). Input material: naive CD4+ T cells from PBMCs. Subset here: CD45RA+ positively selected. The CDR3 region is CASSSGTTLGQYF. CDR3 in DNA: TGTGCCAGCAGCTCCGGGACGACCCTAGGGCAGTACTTC.